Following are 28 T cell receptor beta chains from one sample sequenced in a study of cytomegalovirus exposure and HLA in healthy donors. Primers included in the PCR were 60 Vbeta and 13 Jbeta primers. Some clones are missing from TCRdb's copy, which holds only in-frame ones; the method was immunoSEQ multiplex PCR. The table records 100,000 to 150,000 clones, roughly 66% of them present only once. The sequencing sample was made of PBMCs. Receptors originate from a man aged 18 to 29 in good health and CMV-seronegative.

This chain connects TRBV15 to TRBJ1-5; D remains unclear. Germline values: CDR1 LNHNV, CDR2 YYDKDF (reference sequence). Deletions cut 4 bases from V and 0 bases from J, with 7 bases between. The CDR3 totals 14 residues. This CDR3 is CATSMRNSNQPQHF. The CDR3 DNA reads TGTGCCACCAGCATGAGGAATAGCAATCAGCCCCAGCATTTT.

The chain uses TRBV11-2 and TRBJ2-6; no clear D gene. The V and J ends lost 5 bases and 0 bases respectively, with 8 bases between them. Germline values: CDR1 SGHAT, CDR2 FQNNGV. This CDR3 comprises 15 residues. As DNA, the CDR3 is TGTGCCAGCAGCCTGACAAGCTCTGGGGCCAACGTCCTGACTTTC. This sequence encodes CASSLTSSGANVLTF. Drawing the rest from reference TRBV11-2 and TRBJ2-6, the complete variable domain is EAGVAQSPRYKIIEKRQSVAFWCNPISGHATLYWYQQILGQGPKLLIQFQNNGVVDDSQLPKDRFSAERLKGVDSTLKIQPAKLEDSAVYLCASSLTSSGANVLTFGAGSRLTVL.

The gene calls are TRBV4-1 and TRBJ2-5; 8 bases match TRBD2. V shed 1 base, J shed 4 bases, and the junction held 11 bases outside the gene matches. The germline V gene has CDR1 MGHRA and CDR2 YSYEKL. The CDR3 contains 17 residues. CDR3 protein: CASSQAPGGVEPETQYF. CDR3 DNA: TGCGCCAGCAGCCAAGCCCCGGGAGGGGTAGAACCAGAGACCCAGTACTTC.

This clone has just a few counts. This CDR3 is CASLEWTGRIEAFF. CDR3 nucleotides: TGCGCCAGCTTGGAGTGGACGGGGAGGATTGAAGCTTTCTTT. J is TRBJ1-1 and V is TRBV10-2; no clear D gene. The CDR3 loop spans 14 amino acids. CDR1 is WSHSY and CDR2 is SAAADI in the germline V gene. V was shortened by 8 bases and J by 7 bases, with 20 bases between the two germline ends.

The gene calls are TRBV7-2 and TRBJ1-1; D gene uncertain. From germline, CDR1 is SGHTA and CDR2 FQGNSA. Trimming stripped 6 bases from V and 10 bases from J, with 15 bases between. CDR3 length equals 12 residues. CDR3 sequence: CASRPLTVVAFF. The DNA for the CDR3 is TGTGCCAGCAGACCTTTAACAGTGGTAGCTTTCTTT.

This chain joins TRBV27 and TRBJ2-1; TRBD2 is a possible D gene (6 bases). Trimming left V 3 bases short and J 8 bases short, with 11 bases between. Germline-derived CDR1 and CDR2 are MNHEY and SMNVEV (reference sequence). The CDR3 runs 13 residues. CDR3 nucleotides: TGTGCCAGCAGTTTTCGATGGGGGGATGAGCAGTTCTTC. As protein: CASSFRWGDEQFF.

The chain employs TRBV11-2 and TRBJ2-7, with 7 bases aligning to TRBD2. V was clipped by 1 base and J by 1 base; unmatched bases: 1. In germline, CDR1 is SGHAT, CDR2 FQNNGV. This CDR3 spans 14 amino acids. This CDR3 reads CASSLGAGSYEQYF. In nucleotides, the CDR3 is TGTGCCAGCAGCTTAGGAGCGGGGTCCTACGAGCAGTACTTC.

The CDR3, as DNA: TGTGCCAGCAGGGGACGGGGGAGGATGTCAGATACGCAGTATTTT. Protein product: CASRGRGRMSDTQYF. The J gene is TRBJ2-3, the V gene TRBV2; TRBD2 is a possible D gene (6 bases). From germline, CDR1 is SNHLY and CDR2 FYNNEI. The CDR3 runs 15 residues. Trimming took off 6 bases at V and 4 bases at J, with 17 bases between the two ends. The full variable domain, its missing parts supplied by reference TRBV2 and TRBJ2-3, is EPEVTQTPSHQVTQMGQEVILRCVPISNHLYFYWYRQILGQKVEFLVSFYNNEISEKSEIFDDQFSVERPDGSNFTLKIRSTKLEDSAMYFCASRGRGRMSDTQYFGPGTRLTVL.

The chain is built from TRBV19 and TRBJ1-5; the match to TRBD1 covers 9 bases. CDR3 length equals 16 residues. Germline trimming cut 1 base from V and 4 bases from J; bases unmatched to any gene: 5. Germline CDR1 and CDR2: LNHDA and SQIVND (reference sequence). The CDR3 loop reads CASSIVGGQGNQPQHF. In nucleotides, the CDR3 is TGTGCCAGTAGTATAGTAGGAGGACAGGGGAATCAGCCCCAGCATTTT.

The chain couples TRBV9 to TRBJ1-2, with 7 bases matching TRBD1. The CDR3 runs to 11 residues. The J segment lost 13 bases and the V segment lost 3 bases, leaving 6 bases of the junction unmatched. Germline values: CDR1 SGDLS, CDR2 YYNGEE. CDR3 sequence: CASSEGAATTF. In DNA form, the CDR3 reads TGTGCCAGCAGCGAGGGGGCGGCGACCACCTTC. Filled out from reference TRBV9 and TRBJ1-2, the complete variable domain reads DSGVTQTPKHLITATGQRVTLRCSPRSGDLSVYWYQQSLDQGLQFLIQYYNGEERAKGNILERFSAQQFPDLHSELNLSSLELGDSALYFCASSEGAATTFGSGTRLTVV.

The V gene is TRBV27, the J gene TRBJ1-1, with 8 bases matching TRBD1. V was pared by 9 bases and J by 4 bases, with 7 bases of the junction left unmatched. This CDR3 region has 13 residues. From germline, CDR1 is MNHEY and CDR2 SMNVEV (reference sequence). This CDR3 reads CASAGTGGTEAFF. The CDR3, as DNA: TGTGCCAGTGCGGGAACAGGGGGCACTGAAGCTTTCTTT.

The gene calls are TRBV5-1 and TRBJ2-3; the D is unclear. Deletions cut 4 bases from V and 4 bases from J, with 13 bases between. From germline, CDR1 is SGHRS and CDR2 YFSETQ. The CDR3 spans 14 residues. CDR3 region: CASSPSPGADTQYF. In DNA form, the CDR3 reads TGCGCCAGCAGCCCCTCCCCGGGTGCAGATACGCAGTATTTT.

CDR3 DNA sequence: TGTGCCAGCAGCTCTAATGGACAGGATGGTCAGCCCCAGCATTTT. Translated, it gives CASSSNGQDGQPQHF. The rearrangement links TRBV11-2 to TRBJ1-5; 7 bases align to TRBD1. Germline V gives CDR1 SGHAT, CDR2 FQNNGV. V lost 4 bases and J lost 6; bases outside the gene matches: 9. This CDR3 spans 15 amino acids.

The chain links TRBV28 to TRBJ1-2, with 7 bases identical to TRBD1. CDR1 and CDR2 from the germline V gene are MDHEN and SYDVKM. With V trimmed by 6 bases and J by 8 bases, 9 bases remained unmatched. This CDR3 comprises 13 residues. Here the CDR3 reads CASSMTGLGGYTF. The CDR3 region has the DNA TGTGCCAGCAGCATGACAGGGTTGGGGGGCTACACCTTC.

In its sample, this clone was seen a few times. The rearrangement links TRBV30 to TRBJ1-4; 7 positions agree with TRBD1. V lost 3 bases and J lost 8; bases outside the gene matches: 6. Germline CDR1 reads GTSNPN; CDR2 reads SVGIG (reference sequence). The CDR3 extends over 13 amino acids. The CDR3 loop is CAWRGGGVEKLFF. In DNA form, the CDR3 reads TGTGCCTGGAGAGGGGGCGGCGTGGAAAAACTGTTTTTT.

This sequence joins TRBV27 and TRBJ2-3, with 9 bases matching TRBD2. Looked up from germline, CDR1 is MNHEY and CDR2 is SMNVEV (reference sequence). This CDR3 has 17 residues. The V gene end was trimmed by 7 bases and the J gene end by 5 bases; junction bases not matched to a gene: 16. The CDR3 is CASTPLRAGGPRDTQYF. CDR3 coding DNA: TGTGCCAGCACCCCATTACGGGCGGGAGGGCCGAGAGATACGCAGTATTTT.

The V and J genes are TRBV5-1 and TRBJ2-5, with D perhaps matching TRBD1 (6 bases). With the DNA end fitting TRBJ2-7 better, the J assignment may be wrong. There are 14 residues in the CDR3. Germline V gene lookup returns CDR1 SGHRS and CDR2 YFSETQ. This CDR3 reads CASSLGTANYEQYF. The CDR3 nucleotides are TGCGCCAGCAGCTTGGGGACAGCGAATTACGAGCAGTACTTC.

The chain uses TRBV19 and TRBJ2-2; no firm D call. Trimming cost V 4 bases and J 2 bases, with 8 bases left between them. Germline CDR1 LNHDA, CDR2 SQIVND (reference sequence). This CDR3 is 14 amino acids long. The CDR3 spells CASSRYRNTGELFF. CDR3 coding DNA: TGTGCCAGTAGTAGATACAGAAACACCGGGGAGCTGTTTTTT.

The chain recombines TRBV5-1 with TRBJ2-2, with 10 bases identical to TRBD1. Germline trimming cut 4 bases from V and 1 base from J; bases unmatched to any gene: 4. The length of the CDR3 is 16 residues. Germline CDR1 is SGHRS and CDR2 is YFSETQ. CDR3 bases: TGCGCCAGCAGCAGGGGACAGGGGAAGAACACCGGGGAGCTGTTTTTT. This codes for CASSRGQGKNTGELFF.

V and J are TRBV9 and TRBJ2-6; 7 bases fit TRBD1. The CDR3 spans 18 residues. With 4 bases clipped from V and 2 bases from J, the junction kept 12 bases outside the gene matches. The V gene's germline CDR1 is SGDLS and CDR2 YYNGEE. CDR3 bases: TGTGCCAGCAGCCTAGCTGTGACAGGGAAGGCTGGGGCCAACGTCCTGACTTTC. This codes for CASSLAVTGKAGANVLTF.

The chain's CDR3 is CASRATFLDTIYF. The CDR3 bases are TGTGCCAGCAGGGCAACGTTTTTGGACACCATATATTTT. This rearrangement joins TRBV9 to TRBJ1-3, with D unclear. CDR3 length: 13 amino acids. Per germline, CDR1 SGDLS and CDR2 YYNGEE. Trimming removed 5 bases at V and 8 bases at J, with 14 bases between.

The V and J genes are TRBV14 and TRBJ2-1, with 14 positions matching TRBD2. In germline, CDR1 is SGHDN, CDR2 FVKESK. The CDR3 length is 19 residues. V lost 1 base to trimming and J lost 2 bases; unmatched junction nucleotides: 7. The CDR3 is CASSQGGLAGVFPYNEQFF. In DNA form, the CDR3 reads TGTGCCAGCAGCCAAGGGGGACTAGCGGGGGTATTTCCCTACAATGAGCAGTTCTTC.

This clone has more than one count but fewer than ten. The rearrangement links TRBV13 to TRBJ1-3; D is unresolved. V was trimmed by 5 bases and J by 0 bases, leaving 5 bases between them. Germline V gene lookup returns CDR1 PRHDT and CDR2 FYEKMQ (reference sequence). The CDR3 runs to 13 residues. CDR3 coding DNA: TGTGCCAGCAGCCCCCTCTCTGGAAACACCATATATTTT. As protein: CASSPLSGNTIYF.

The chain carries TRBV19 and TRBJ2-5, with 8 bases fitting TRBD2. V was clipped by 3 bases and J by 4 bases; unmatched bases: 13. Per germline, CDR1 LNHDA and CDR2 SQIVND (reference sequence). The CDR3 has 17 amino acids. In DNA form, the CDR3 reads TGTGCCAGTAGTATTCTCCTGGGACTAGTGGGGGCAGAGACCCAGTACTTC. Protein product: CASSILLGLVGAETQYF.

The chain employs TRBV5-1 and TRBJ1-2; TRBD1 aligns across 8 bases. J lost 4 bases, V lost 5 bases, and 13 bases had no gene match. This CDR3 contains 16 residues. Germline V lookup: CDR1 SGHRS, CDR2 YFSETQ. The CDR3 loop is CASSLSRTGLLYGYTF. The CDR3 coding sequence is TGCGCCAGCAGTTTGTCAAGGACAGGGTTACTCTATGGCTACACCTTC.

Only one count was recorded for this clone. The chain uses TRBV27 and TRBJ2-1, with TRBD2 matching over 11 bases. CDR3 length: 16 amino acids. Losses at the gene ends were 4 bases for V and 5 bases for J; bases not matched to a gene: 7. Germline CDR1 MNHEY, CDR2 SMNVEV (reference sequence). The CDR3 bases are TGTGCCAGCAGTTCTATAGCGGGAGGGACCCACAATGAGCAGTTCTTC. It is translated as CASSSIAGGTHNEQFF.

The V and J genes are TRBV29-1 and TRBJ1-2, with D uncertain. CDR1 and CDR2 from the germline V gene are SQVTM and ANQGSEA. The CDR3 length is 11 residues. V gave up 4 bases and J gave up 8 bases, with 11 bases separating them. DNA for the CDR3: TGCAGCGTTGGGACTGAGAGCGGCTACACCTTC. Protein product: CSVGTESGYTF.

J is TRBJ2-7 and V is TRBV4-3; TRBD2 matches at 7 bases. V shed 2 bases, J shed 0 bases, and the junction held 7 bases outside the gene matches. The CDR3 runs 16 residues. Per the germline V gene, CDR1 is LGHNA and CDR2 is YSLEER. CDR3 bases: TGCGCCAGCAGCCAATCACCTAGCGGAAGCTCCTACGAGCAGTACTTC. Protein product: CASSQSPSGSSYEQYF.